A single sample gave rise to the 9 T cell receptor beta chains below, sequenced in a study of CD8+ T cells in alopecia areata. Extraction of RNA preceded its reverse transcription into cDNA, which served as the sequencing template. Some clones are missing from TCRdb's copy, which holds only in-frame ones; the method was immunoSEQ multiplex PCR. The data hold 90,000 to 100,000 clones, with around 45% observed a single time. Sequencing used CD4+ T cells sorted from blood. These receptors all stem from a human donor with alopecia areata.

This clone was observed a handful of times. The V and J genes are TRBV5-4 and TRBJ2-2; the D gene could be TRBD1 or TRBD2 (6 bases each). Germline V gene data show CDR1 as SGHNT and CDR2 as YYREEE (reference sequence). CDR3 size: 14 residues. Deletions cut 4 bases from V and 2 bases from J, with 9 bases between. The CDR3, as DNA: TGTGCCAGCAGCCTGGGGGGCAACACCGGGGAGCTGTTTTTT. The encoded protein is CASSLGGNTGELFF. The complete variable domain, with remaining parts taken from reference TRBV5-4 and TRBJ2-2, reads ETGVTQSPTHLIKTRGQQVTLRCSSQSGHNTVSWYQQALGQGPQFIFQYYREEENGRGNFPPRFSGLQFPNYSSELNVNALELDDSALYLCASSLGGNTGELFFGEGSRLTVL.

This clone was counted between two and nine times. The rearrangement links TRBV7-2 to TRBJ2-5; 10 bases match TRBD2. The CDR3 runs to 15 residues. V shed 3 bases, J shed 4 bases, and the junction held 5 bases outside the gene matches. From germline, CDR1 is SGHTA and CDR2 FQGNSA. The CDR3 DNA follows: TGTGCCAGCAGCTTTAGCGGGGGGCTAGGAGAGACCCAGTACTTC. Its translation: CASSFSGGLGETQYF.

The gene calls are TRBV2 and TRBJ2-7; weak D call: TRBD1 (6 bases). V was clipped by 5 bases and J by 3 bases, with 11 bases between them. The germline V gene has CDR1 SNHLY and CDR2 FYNNEI. This CDR3 spans 13 amino acids. CDR3 sequence (DNA): TGTGCCAGCAGTATACAGGGAAGCTACGAGCAGTACTTC. This sequence encodes CASSIQGSYEQYF.

This clone has a handful of counts. V gene TRBV19 combines with J gene TRBJ2-1; D remains unclear. There are 16 residues in the CDR3. The V gene lost 1 base and the J gene lost 6 bases, with 16 bases spanning the gap. Germline V CDR1 and CDR2: LNHDA, SQIVND (reference sequence). The CDR3 nucleotides are TGTGCCAGTAGTATAGGGCTACTGCCCGCCGTCAATGAGCAGTTCTTC. It specifies CASSIGLLPAVNEQFF.

The chain combines TRBV4-1 with TRBJ2-7, with 10 bases matching TRBD2. Per germline, CDR1 MGHRA and CDR2 YSYEKL. This CDR3 is built from 14 residues. J lost 6 bases, V lost 4 bases, and 6 bases had no gene match. CDR3 DNA sequence: TGCGCCAGCAGCCCGAGCGGGAGGGTGACCGAGCAGTACTTC. Protein product: CASSPSGRVTEQYF.

There are a few counts of this clone. This chain connects TRBV30 to TRBJ2-7; 7 nucleotides match TRBD1. The germline gives CDR1 GTSNPN, CDR2 SVGIG (reference sequence). The CDR3 consists of 11 residues. The CDR3 bases are TGTGCAACCAGGGGGATGTACGAGCAGTACTTC. It is translated as CATRGMYEQYF.

J is TRBJ2-1 and V is TRBV30, with no clear D. Deletions cut 0 bases from V and 8 bases from J, with 5 bases between. The CDR3 extends over 11 amino acids. Germline CDR1 GTSNPN, CDR2 SVGIG (reference sequence). As DNA, the CDR3 is TGTGCCTGGAGTGTAGTAGATGAGCAGTTCTTC. Encoded protein: CAWSVVDEQFF.

The chain recombines TRBV7-2 with TRBJ2-7; TRBD2 is a possible D gene (5 bases). The CDR3 spans 13 residues. Germline-derived CDR1 and CDR2 are SGHTA and FQGNSA. V lost 2 bases and J lost 6, with 11 bases in between. The CDR3 DNA is TGTGCCAGCAGCTTAACGCCTCTAGCCGAGCAGTACTTC. Translated: CASSLTPLAEQYF. Full variable domain (missing parts from reference TRBV7-2 and TRBJ2-7): GAGVSQSPSNKVTEKGKDVELRCDPISGHTALYWYRQSLGQGLEFLIYFQGNSAPDKSGLPSDRFSAERTGGSVSTLTIQRTQQEDSAVYLCASSLTPLAEQYFGPGTRLTVT.

The chain recombines TRBV30 with TRBJ2-7; D remains ambiguous. The V end was cut by 0 bases, the J end by 6 bases, with 6 bases between. Germline values: CDR1 GTSNPN, CDR2 SVGIG (reference sequence). This CDR3 is 11 amino acids long. This CDR3 is CAWSVWSEQYF. The CDR3 DNA is TGTGCCTGGAGTGTATGGAGCGAGCAGTACTTC.